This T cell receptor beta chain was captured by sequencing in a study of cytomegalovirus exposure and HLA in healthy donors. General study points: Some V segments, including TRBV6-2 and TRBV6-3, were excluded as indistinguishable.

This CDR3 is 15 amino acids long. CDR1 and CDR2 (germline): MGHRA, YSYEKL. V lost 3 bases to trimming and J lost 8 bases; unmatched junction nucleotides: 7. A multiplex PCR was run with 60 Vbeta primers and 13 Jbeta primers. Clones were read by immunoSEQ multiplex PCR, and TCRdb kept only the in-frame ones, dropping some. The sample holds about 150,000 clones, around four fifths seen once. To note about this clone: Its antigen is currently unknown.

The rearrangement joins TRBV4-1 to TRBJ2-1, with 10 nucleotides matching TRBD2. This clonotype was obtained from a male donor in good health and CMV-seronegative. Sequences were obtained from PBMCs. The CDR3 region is CASSHLGLATDEQFF. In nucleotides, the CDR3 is TGCGCCAGCAGCCACTTGGGACTAGCGACAGATGAGCAGTTCTTC.